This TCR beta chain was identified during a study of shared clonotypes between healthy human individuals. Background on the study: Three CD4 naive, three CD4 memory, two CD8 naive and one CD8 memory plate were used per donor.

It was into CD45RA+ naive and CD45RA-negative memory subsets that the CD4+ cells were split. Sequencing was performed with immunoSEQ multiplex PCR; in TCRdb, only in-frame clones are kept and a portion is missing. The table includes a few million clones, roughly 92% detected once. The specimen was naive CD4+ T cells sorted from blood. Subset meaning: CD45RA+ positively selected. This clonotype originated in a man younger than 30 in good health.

CDR3 nucleotides: TGCGCCAGCAGCTTGGCCGGGCACTTGGGCGGGGAGCTGTTTTTT. It yields the protein CASSLAGHLGGELFF. The chain carries TRBV5-1 and TRBJ2-2; D not certain. The CDR3 totals 15 residues. Per germline, CDR1 SGHRS and CDR2 YFSETQ. Trimming shortened V by 0 bases and J by 7 bases, and 13 bases separated the two germline ends.